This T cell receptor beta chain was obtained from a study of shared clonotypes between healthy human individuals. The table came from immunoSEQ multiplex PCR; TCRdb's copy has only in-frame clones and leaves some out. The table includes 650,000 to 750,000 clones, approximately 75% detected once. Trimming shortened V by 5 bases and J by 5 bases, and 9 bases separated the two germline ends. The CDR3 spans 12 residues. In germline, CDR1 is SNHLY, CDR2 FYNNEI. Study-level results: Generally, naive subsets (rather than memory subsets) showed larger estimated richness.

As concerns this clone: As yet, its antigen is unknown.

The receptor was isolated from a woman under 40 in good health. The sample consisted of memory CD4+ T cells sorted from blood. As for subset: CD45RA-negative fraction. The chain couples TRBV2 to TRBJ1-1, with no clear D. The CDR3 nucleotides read TGTGCCAGCAGTTTGGGGAGTACTGAAGCTTTCTTT. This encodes CASSLGSTEAFF.